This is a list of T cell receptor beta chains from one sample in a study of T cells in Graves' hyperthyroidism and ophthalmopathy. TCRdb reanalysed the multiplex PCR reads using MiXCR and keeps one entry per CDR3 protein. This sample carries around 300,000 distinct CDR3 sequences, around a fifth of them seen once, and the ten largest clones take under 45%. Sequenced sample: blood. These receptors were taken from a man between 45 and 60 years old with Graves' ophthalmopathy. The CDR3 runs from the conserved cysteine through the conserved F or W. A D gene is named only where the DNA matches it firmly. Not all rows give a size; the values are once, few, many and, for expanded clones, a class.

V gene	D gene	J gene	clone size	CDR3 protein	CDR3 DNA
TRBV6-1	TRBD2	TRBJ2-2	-	CASSRPGGTGNTGELFF	TGTGCCAGCAGCCGCCCGGGGGGAACGGGTAACACCGGGGAGCTGTTTTTT
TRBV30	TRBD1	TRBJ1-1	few	CASDRVGATEAFF	TGTGCCAGTGACAGGGTTGGGGCCACTGAAGCTTTCTTT
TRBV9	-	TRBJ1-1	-	CASSYSGTSEAFF	TGTGCCAGCAGCTATTCCGGGACTTCCGAAGCTTTCTTT
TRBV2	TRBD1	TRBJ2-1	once	CASRELMGTANNEQFF	TGTGCCAGCAGGGAACTGATGGGGACAGCCAACAATGAGCAGTTCTTC
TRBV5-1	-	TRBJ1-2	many	CASSFAGSGYTF	TGCGCCAGCAGCTTTGCGGGATCCGGCTACACCTTC
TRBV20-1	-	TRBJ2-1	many	CSALPPRQHPGQFF	TGCAGTGCTCTTCCCCCGAGGCAGCACCCTGGGCAGTTCTTC
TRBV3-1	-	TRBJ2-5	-	CASSPQGRGWETQYF	TGCGCCAGCAGCCCCCAGGGGAGAGGATGGGAGACCCAGTACTTC
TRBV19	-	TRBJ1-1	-	CASSDSPLNTEAFF	TGTGCCAGTAGTGACTCGCCACTGAACACTGAAGCTTTCTTT
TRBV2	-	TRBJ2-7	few	CAGGSAKDEQYF	TGTGCGGGCGGTAGCGCGAAGGACGAGCAGTACTTC
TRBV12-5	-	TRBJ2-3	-	CASGLVVLFSTDTQYF	TGTGCTAGTGGTTTGGTAGTTTTGTTTAGCACAGATACGCAGTATTTT
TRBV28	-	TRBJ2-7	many	CASSFSPSLGTYEQYF	TGTGCCAGCAGTTTCTCTCCCTCTCTGGGAACCTACGAGCAGTACTTC
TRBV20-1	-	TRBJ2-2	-	CSASPRVGTGELFF	TGCAGTGCTTCACCGAGGGTTGGCACCGGGGAGCTGTTTTTT
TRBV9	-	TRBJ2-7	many	CASTPGTLSSYEQYF	TGTGCCAGCACACCCGGGACTTTGAGCTCCTACGAGCAGTACTTC
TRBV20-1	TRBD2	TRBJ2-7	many	CSAPGTTPYEQYF	TGCAGTGCTCCTGGGACTACGCCCTACGAGCAGTACTTC
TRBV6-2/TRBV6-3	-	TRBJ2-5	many	CASSYFVGGPTQETQYF	TGTGCCAGCAGTTACTTTGTTGGAGGACCAACCCAAGAGACCCAGTACTTC
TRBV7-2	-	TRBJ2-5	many	CASSQSRETQYF	TGTGCCAGCAGCCAATCCCGGGAGACCCAGTACTTC
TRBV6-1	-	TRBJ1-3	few	CASSEEQGLVGNTIYF	TGTGCCAGCAGTGAAGAGCAGGGGCTGGTAGGAAACACCATATATTTT
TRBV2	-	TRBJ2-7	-	CASSETGDEQYF	TGTGCCAGCAGTGAAACGGGGGACGAGCAGTACTTC
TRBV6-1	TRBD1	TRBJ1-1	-	CASSRTGGIIEAFF	TGTGCCAGCAGCCGCACAGGGGGCATAATCGAAGCTTTCTTT
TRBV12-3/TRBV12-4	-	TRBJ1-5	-	CASSRDELPPQHF	TGTGCCAGCAGTCGGGACGAGTTGCCGCCCCAGCATTTT
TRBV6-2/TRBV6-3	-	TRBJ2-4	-	CASTNWGNIQYF	TGTGCCAGCACGAATTGGGGAAACATTCAGTACTTC
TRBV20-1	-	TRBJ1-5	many	CSAGRAPQPQHF	TGCAGTGCAGGCAGGGCGCCTCAGCCCCAGCATTTT
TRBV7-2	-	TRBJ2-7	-	CASSPGGVSYEQYF	TGTGCCAGCAGCCCCGGGGGAGTATCCTACGAGCAGTACTTC
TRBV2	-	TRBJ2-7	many	CASRTNHLNEQYF	TGTGCCAGCAGGACTAACCATCTAAACGAGCAGTACTTC
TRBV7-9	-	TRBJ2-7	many	CASSLLGGRSSYEQYF	TGTGCCAGCAGCTTACTGGGTGGGAGGTCCTCCTACGAGCAGTACTTC
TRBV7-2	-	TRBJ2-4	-	CASSLGRVAKNIQYF	TGTGCCAGCAGCTTAGGGCGGGTAGCCAAAAACATTCAGTACTTC
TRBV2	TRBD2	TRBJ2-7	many	CASSDDRLAAYEQYF	TGTGCCAGCAGTGACGACCGACTAGCAGCTTACGAGCAGTACTTC
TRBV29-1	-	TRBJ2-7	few	CSVEWGDGAYEQYF	TGCAGCGTTGAATGGGGTGACGGAGCCTACGAGCAGTACTTC
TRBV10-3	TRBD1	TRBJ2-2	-	CAITAGTANTGELFF	TGTGCCATCACCGCCGGGACAGCGAACACCGGGGAGCTGTTTTTT
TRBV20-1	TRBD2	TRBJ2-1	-	CSASRTSGRSNEQFF	TGCAGTGCCTCGAGGACTAGCGGGAGGAGTAATGAGCAGTTCTTC
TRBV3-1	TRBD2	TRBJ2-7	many	CASSQGLAGSSEQYF	TGTGCCAGCAGCCAAGGACTAGCGGGATCCAGCGAGCAGTACTTC
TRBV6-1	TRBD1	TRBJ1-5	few	CAIGQGWNQPQHF	TGTGCCATTGGACAGGGTTGGAATCAGCCCCAGCATTTT
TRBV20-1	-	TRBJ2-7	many	CSAFDLRRSDEQYF	TGCAGTGCTTTTGATTTGCGGAGATCCGACGAGCAGTACTTC
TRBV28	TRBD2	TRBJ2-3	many	CASAGTSGRGGQYF	TGTGCCAGCGCCGGGACTAGCGGGAGAGGGGGGCAGTATTTT
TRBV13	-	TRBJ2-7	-	CASSLSGVGEQYF	TGCGCCAGCAGCTTGTCTGGGGTCGGCGAGCAGTACTTC
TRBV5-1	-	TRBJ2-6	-	CASSLGHSGANVLTF	TGCGCCAGCAGCCTGGGACACTCTGGGGCCAACGTCCTGACTTTC
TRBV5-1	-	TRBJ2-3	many	CASSLVQGGTDTQYF	TGCGCCAGCAGCTTGGTTCAAGGGGGCACAGATACGCAGTATTTT
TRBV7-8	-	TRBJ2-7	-	CASSLVVSGYEQYF	TGTGCCAGCAGCTTAGTGGTTAGCGGATACGAGCAGTACTTC
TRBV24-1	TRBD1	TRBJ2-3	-	CATSTPGTGGSGAQYF	TGTGCCACCAGCACTCCCGGGACAGGGGGCTCGGGAGCGCAGTATTTT
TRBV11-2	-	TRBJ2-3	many	CASSLRLASSTPDTQYF	TGTGCCAGCAGCTTGCGGTTGGCTAGCTCGACCCCAGATACGCAGTATTTT
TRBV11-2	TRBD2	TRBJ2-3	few	CASGAGGFADTQYF	TGTGCCAGCGGGGCCGGGGGGTTTGCAGATACGCAGTATTTT
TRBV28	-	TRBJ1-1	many	CASSLIRANTEAFF	TGTGCCAGCAGTTTAATAAGAGCGAACACTGAAGCTTTCTTT
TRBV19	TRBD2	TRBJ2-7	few	CASSTRLAGNMREQYF	TGTGCCAGTAGTACCCGACTAGCGGGAAACATGAGAGAGCAGTACTTC
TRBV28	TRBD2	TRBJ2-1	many	CASSWTSGTKGEQFF	TGTGCCAGCAGCTGGACTAGCGGGACGAAGGGTGAGCAGTTCTTC
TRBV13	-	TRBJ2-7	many	CASSFGGLRISYEQYF	TGTGCCAGCAGCTTTGGAGGTCTGCGGATCTCCTACGAGCAGTACTTC
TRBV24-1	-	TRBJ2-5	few	CATGDPGTGQETQYF	TGTGCCACCGGAGACCCCGGGACGGGACAAGAGACCCAGTACTTC
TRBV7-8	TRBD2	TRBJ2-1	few	CASSSLVSRTRGSYNEQFF	TGTGCCAGCAGCTCTTTAGTTTCTAGGACTAGAGGCTCCTACAATGAGCAGTTCTTC
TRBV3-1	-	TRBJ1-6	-	CASSLHRDSPLHF	TGTGCCAGCAGCTTACACAGGGATTCACCCCTCCACTTT
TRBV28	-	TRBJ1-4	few	CASSRLDRTNEKLFF	TGTGCCAGCAGCCGACTCGACAGAACCAATGAAAAACTGTTTTTT
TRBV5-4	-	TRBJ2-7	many	CASSPDSRPLYEQYF	TGTGCCAGCAGCCCGGACTCCCGCCCTCTTTACGAGCAGTACTTC